These 27 T cell receptor beta chains came from one sample sequenced in a study of CD8+CD57+ T cells in acquired aplastic anemia. The template used for profiling TCR beta VDJ and CDR3 was genomic DNA. TCRdb reprocessed the reads via MiXCR and lists one record per CDR3 protein. The sample includes fewer than 80,000 distinct CDR3 sequences, around 70% seen only once; the top ten take approximately 80%. Sequencing was done on patients that had shown CD8+CD57+ cell expansion by flow cytometry. The sample taken for sequencing was sorted CD4+, CD8+, or CD8+CD57+ T cells (not recorded which) from PBMCs. The receptors stem from a human donor with aplastic anemia.

DNA for the CDR3: TGTGCCAGCAGCCCAAAGGGGGCGCGAGGCGAGCAGTACTTC. It yields the protein CASSPKGARGEQYF. The chain carries TRBV5-4 and TRBJ2-7, with 7 nucleotides matching TRBD1. With 4 bases clipped from V and 6 bases from J, the junction kept 10 bases outside the gene matches. The V gene's germline CDR1 is SGHNT and CDR2 YYREEE (reference sequence). This CDR3 comprises 14 residues.

This clonotype was recorded once. The chain uses TRBV15 and TRBJ1-5, with a weak D call TRBD1 (5 bases). There are 14 residues in the CDR3. Per the germline V gene, CDR1 is LNHNV and CDR2 is YYDKDF (reference sequence). V lost 3 bases to trimming and J lost 4 bases, with 10 bases between them. In nucleotides, the CDR3 is TGTGCCACCAGCAGCCCCCAGGGAAATCAGCCCCAGCATTTT. Amino acids: CATSSPQGNQPQHF. Full variable domain (outside the CDR3, taken from reference TRBV15 and TRBJ1-5): DAMVIQNPRYQVTQFGKPVTLSCSQTLNHNVMYWYQQKSSQAPKLLFHYYDKDFNNEADTPDNFQSRRPNTSFCFLDIRSPGLGDTAMYLCATSSPQGNQPQHFGDGTRLSIL.

This clonotype was seen once. The V and J genes are TRBV29-1 and TRBJ1-2, with TRBD1 identical over 7 bases. Germline values: CDR1 SQVTM, CDR2 ANQGSEA. V was pared by 4 bases and J by 6 bases, with 8 bases of the junction left unmatched. The CDR3 loop spans 13 amino acids. CDR3 bases: TGCAGCGTTGGGGCAGGGGGTTTGGATGGCTACACCTTC. Its translation: CSVGAGGLDGYTF.

In DNA form, the CDR3 reads TGCAGTGCTAGAGATAGGCCAGGGTATGGCTACACCTTC. It specifies CSARDRPGYGYTF. The chain employs TRBV20-1 and TRBJ1-2; D is possibly TRBD1 (5 bases). The germline gives CDR1 DFQATT, CDR2 SNEGSKA (reference sequence). Trimming stripped 0 bases from V and 5 bases from J, with 10 bases between. The CDR3 is 13 residues long.

The gene calls are TRBV20-1 and TRBJ1-1, with D tentatively TRBD1 (6 bases). The V gene lost 1 base and the J gene lost 0 bases, with 9 bases spanning the gap. Germline CDR1 and CDR2: DFQATT and SNEGSKA (reference sequence). CDR3 size: 14 residues. CDR3 amino acids: CSARVQGMNTEAFF. The CDR3 region has the DNA TGCAGTGCTAGAGTTCAGGGGATGAACACTGAAGCTTTCTTT.

The chain combines TRBV12-3 or TRBV12-4 with TRBJ2-2; no clear D. Trimming stripped 2 bases from V and 7 bases from J, with 5 bases between. The CDR3 totals 12 residues. The CDR3 is CASSLINGELFF. In DNA, the CDR3 is TGTGCCAGCAGTTTAATTAACGGGGAGCTGTTTTTT.

The chain is built from TRBV7-2 and TRBJ2-7; tentatively, D is TRBD1 (6 bases). With 2 bases removed from V and 6 bases from J, the gap between germline ends came to 14 bases. The CDR3 is 14 amino acids. Germline V gene data show CDR1 as SGHTA and CDR2 as FQGNSA. CDR3 in DNA: TGTGCCAGCAGCTTATATAGGGCAGGGGTCGAGCAGTACTTC. It is translated as CASSLYRAGVEQYF.

V is TRBV9 and J is TRBJ2-3; TRBD2 matches at 7 bases. CDR3 length: 15 residues. CDR1 is SGDLS, CDR2 YYNGEE, per germline. With V trimmed by 0 bases and J by 3 bases, 4 bases remained unmatched. The CDR3 DNA follows: TGTGCCAGCAGCGTAGGGGGAGGGCAGACAGATACGCAGTATTTT. Protein sequence: CASSVGGGQTDTQYF.

This clonotype has ten or more counts. The chain uses TRBV20-1 and TRBJ2-7, with a weak D call TRBD1 (5 bases). V was clipped by 0 bases and J by 5 bases, with 14 bases between them. Germline V lookup: CDR1 DFQATT, CDR2 SNEGSKA (reference sequence). The CDR3 covers 14 residues. CDR3 coding DNA: TGCAGTGCTAGAGATGTGGGGCAGATAGACGAGCAGTACTTC. Amino acids: CSARDVGQIDEQYF.

The table lists this clonotype with a few counts. The chain recombines TRBV15 with TRBJ1-2, with 7 nucleotides matching TRBD1. Germline CDR1 and CDR2: LNHNV and YYDKDF (reference sequence). V shed 6 bases and J 7 bases; nucleotides not matched to a gene: 8. The CDR3 sequence is 13 residues long. DNA of the CDR3: TGTGCCACCAGATCCTCAGGGGGAGTTGGCTACACCTTC. Its protein product is CATRSSGGVGYTF.

The gene calls are TRBV24-1 and TRBJ2-5; 13 positions match TRBD2. Losses at the gene ends were 3 bases for V and 5 bases for J; bases not matched to a gene: 2. In germline, CDR1 is KGHDR, CDR2 SFDVKD. This CDR3 has 15 residues. Here the CDR3 DNA reads TGTGCCACCAGTGATCCGACTAGCGGGGGGGAGACCCAGTACTTC. Amino acid sequence: CATSDPTSGGETQYF.

The chain joins TRBV10-1 to TRBJ1-1; D ambiguous. The CDR3 totals 13 residues. V was pared by 3 bases and J by 11 bases, with 16 bases between. Germline assignment: CDR1 WNHNN and CDR2 SYGVQD (reference sequence). The CDR3 DNA reads TGCGCCAGCAGTGAAGGGCAGACCCTGAGGGCTTTCTTT. Protein sequence: CASSEGQTLRAFF.

The chain links TRBV28 to TRBJ1-5; D gene ambiguous. Trimming stripped 7 bases from V and 5 bases from J, with 12 bases between. The CDR3 length is 13 residues. From germline, CDR1 is MDHEN and CDR2 SYDVKM. CDR3 region: CASTNPVDQPQHF. The DNA for the CDR3 is TGTGCCAGCACCAACCCCGTCGATCAGCCCCAGCATTTT.

This chain connects TRBV19 to TRBJ1-1; D is unclear. V was shortened by 8 bases and J by 2 bases, with 12 bases between the two germline ends. The CDR3 is 13 residues long. Germline CDR1 reads LNHDA; CDR2 reads SQIVND (reference sequence). CDR3 residues: CASGGTSNTEAFF. The CDR3 nucleotides read TGTGCCAGTGGAGGAACCAGTAACACTGAAGCTTTCTTT. Full variable domain (remainder filled in from reference TRBV19 and TRBJ1-1): DGGITQSPKYLFRKEGQNVTLSCEQNLNHDAMYWYRQDPGQGLRLIYYSQIVNDFQKGDIAEGYSVSREKKESFPLTVTSAQKNPTAFYLCASGGTSNTEAFFGQGTRLTVV.

The J gene is TRBJ1-1, the V gene TRBV5-8; D may be TRBD1 (5 bases). V shed 4 bases and J shed 7 bases, with 17 bases lying between them. Per the germline V gene, CDR1 is SGHTS and CDR2 is YDEGEE. This CDR3 has 14 residues. DNA for the CDR3: TGTGCCAGCAGCCTCCGGGGGAAGGGTGTTGAAGCTTTCTTT. It translates to CASSLRGKGVEAFF. The whole variable domain, filled in from reference TRBV5-8 and TRBJ1-1, reads EAGVTQSPTHLIKTRGQQATLRCSPISGHTSVYWYQQALGLGLQFLLWYDEGEERNRGNFPPRFSGRQFPNYSSELNVNALELEDSALYLCASSLRGKGVEAFFGQGTRLTVV.

The chain uses TRBV10-2 and TRBJ1-6; 7 nucleotides match TRBD1. The CDR3 has 14 amino acids. Trimming took 8 bases from V and 4 from J; bases not matched to a gene: 5. Germline V gene lookup returns CDR1 WSHSY and CDR2 SAAADI. CDR3: CASRDSFYNSPLHF. The CDR3 region has the DNA TGCGCCAGCCGGGACAGTTTTTATAATTCACCCCTCCACTTT.

In this sample, this clonotype turned up many times. This chain joins TRBV13 and TRBJ1-1; perhaps TRBD1 as D (6 bases). The CDR3 is 20 amino acids. V lost 4 bases, J lost 3 bases, and 30 bases lay in between. Germline V gene lookup returns CDR1 PRHDT and CDR2 FYEKMQ (reference sequence). CDR3 DNA sequence: TGTGCCAGCAGCTCCCTCCTCACTGGACAGTTTAAGGGAGGGTACACTGAAGCTTTCTTT. As protein: CASSSLLTGQFKGGYTEAFF.

CDR3 coding DNA: TGTGCCAGCAGTCCGACAAACTACGAGCAGTACTTC. Amino acid sequence: CASSPTNYEQYF. The rearrangement joins TRBV7-8 to TRBJ2-7, with D unresolved. The germline V and J ends were trimmed by 6 bases and 3 bases, with 9 bases remaining between them. This CDR3 region has 12 residues. Per the germline V gene, CDR1 is SGHVS and CDR2 is FQNEAQ.

The J gene is TRBJ2-7, the V gene TRBV6-1; 7 bases line up with TRBD1. The germline V gene has CDR1 MNHNS and CDR2 SASEGT. The J segment lost 0 bases and the V segment lost 6 bases, leaving 5 bases of the junction unmatched. The CDR3 loop spans 14 amino acids. The CDR3 DNA is TGTGCCAGCAGCGTTACAGGGGACTCCTACGAGCAGTACTTC. This encodes CASSVTGDSYEQYF.

The count of this clonotype is one. The V gene is TRBV20-1, the J gene TRBJ2-7; TRBD2 agrees at 10 bases. The CDR3 length is 14 residues. The germline CDR1 and CDR2 sequences are DFQATT and SNEGSKA (reference sequence). V dropped 0 bases and J dropped 5; count of bases not matched to a gene: 4. The CDR3, as DNA: TGCAGTGCTAGAGACAGCGGGGGGGCCGACGAGCAGTACTTC. It is translated as CSARDSGGADEQYF.

This chain connects TRBV6-1 to TRBJ1-5, with D maybe TRBD1 (5 bases). V dropped 1 base and J dropped 6 bases, with 13 bases sitting between them. Germline loops: CDR1 MNHNS, CDR2 SASEGT. The CDR3 runs to 15 residues. The CDR3 here is CASSEGSGRSQPQHF. CDR3 sequence (DNA): TGTGCCAGCAGTGAAGGCTCGGGACGGAGTCAGCCCCAGCATTTT.

The chain recombines TRBV9 with TRBJ1-2; D is unclear. The V end lost 3 bases, the J end lost 8 bases, and 11 bases lay between the germline ends. Germline V gene data show CDR1 as SGDLS and CDR2 as YYNGEE. The CDR3 loop spans 12 amino acids. CDR3 loop: CASSEGTWGYTF. CDR3 bases: TGTGCCAGCAGCGAGGGAACTTGGGGCTACACCTTC. Full variable domain (remainder filled in from reference TRBV9 and TRBJ1-2): DSGVTQTPKHLITATGQRVTLRCSPRSGDLSVYWYQQSLDQGLQFLIQYYNGEERAKGNILERFSAQQFPDLHSELNLSSLELGDSALYFCASSEGTWGYTFGSGTRLTVV.

The chain employs TRBV19 and TRBJ1-4; the match to TRBD1 covers 10 bases. The CDR3 is 15 residues long. Unmatched junction bases numbered 6, after V lost 3 bases and J lost 8 bases. In germline, CDR1 is LNHDA, CDR2 SQIVND (reference sequence). CDR3 nucleotide sequence: TGTGCCAGTAGTATGGGGGGGGACAGGGGAGAAAAACTGTTTTTT. It yields the protein CASSMGGDRGEKLFF. Full variable domain (missing parts from reference TRBV19 and TRBJ1-4): DGGITQSPKYLFRKEGQNVTLSCEQNLNHDAMYWYRQDPGQGLRLIYYSQIVNDFQKGDIAEGYSVSREKKESFPLTVTSAQKNPTAFYLCASSMGGDRGEKLFFGSGTQLSVL.

Here the CDR3 reads CASSLRGWEQYF. CDR3 sequence (DNA): TGTGCCAGCAGCTTGAGAGGCTGGGAGCAGTACTTC. V usage is TRBV7-2 and J usage is TRBJ2-7; D gene ambiguous. The CDR3 covers 12 residues. Germline V CDR1 and CDR2: SGHTA, FQGNSA. V shed 3 bases and J shed 7 bases, with 10 bases lying between them.

The chain has TRBV15 and TRBJ2-5; tentative D call: TRBD1 (6 bases). The CDR3 has 17 amino acids. The V gene's germline CDR1 is LNHNV and CDR2 YYDKDF (reference sequence). V lost 9 bases and J 2 bases, leaving 25 bases between the germline ends. The CDR3 coding sequence is TGTGCCACTAGTCGTACGGGCACATGGACAGAGCAAGAGACCCAGTACTTC. It yields the protein CATSRTGTWTEQETQYF. Full variable domain (rest looked up from reference TRBV15 and TRBJ2-5): DAMVIQNPRYQVTQFGKPVTLSCSQTLNHNVMYWYQQKSSQAPKLLFHYYDKDFNNEADTPDNFQSRRPNTSFCFLDIRSPGLGDTAMYLCATSRTGTWTEQETQYFGPGTRLLVL.

The V gene is TRBV7-3, the J gene TRBJ2-7; 8 bases are a match to TRBD1. Germline lookup yields CDR1 SGHTA and CDR2 FQGTGA. Trimming at V came to 3 bases and at J to 3 bases, leaving 1 base not matched to a gene. This CDR3 spans 13 amino acids. In nucleotides, the CDR3 is TGTGCCAGCAGCTTCGGACAGGGCTACGAGCAGTACTTC. It codes for CASSFGQGYEQYF.

CDR3 sequence reads: CSVESTVYNEQFF. CDR3 coding DNA: TGCAGCGTTGAAAGTACAGTTTACAATGAGCAGTTCTTC. The chain links TRBV29-1 to TRBJ2-1, with D unclear. There are 13 residues in the CDR3. V lost 2 bases, J lost 4 bases, and 9 bases lay in between. The germline gives CDR1 SQVTM, CDR2 ANQGSEA.